This T cell receptor (beta chain) was captured by sequencing in a study of blood T cell repertoires in COVID-19 (dated by TCRdb to the early 2020s). The study in broad terms: Samples covering the acute and convalescent phases of COVID-19 were provided by collaborators in the United States, Italy and Spain. Where HLA class I and class II types were available, the types were taken from metadata supplied by the sample provider, not from assay-based typing. Nearly every sample came with metadata listing a de-identified subject ID, COVID-19 status, age in years and sex. The dataset comprised deeply sampled blood TCRbeta repertoires from subjects exposed to, actively infected with, or recovered from COVID-19. The repertoires were released in a freely available public database intended as a resource for research on the immune response to SARS-CoV-2. The samples were drawn from two sources: the first 160 participants of the ongoing ImmuneRACE study, and 1,254 subjects contributed by 6 global collaborators. The prospective study material was composed of cDNA or gDNA derived from T cells, B-cell-depleted T cells, or PBMCs.

Details on this clone: No antigen is known for it. No base quality values were provided; no much bigger clone lies one nucleotide off.

What the study reported, not specific to this receptor: The amount of clinical and demographic metadata varied by source and participant and was provided uncurated.

Cut back by 5 bases and 5 bases, the V and J ends lie 12 bases apart. The CDR3 measures 14 amino acids from cysteine to phenylalanine. Left in the record is the CDR3 DNA by itself, 42 bases read in frame from the first base. CDR1 LNHDA and CDR2 SQIVND were looked up in the germline V gene (reference sequence). One collaborating source in Seattle enrolled patients while the patients were actively infected and followed the patients over time throughout the course of disease. The collaborating institutions used their own protocols to collect whole blood in K2EDTA tubes. Collaborator samples were shipped for TCRbeta analysis as frozen whole blood, isolated PBMCs, or DNA extracted from either sample type. The immunoSEQ Assay, a bias-controlled multiplex PCR, was used to amplify TCRbeta CDR3 regions from genomic DNA. On the authors' methods: Within the assay, amplification of reference gene primers was used to estimate how many nucleated cells each sample contained. To quantify the absolute abundance of each unique TCRbeta CDR3 rearrangement, sequence reads were collapsed and filtered. Productive Simpson clonality was computed per sample as the square root of Simpson's diversity index over productive rearrangements. TCRdb limited this immuneACCESS table to in-frame rearrangements with V and J called. A share of clones is missing; checked studies link under half to unresolved V genes, and the rest is unexplained. The V and J calls and clone size come from that table; D and trimming were worked out from the DNA. The sample table lists 160,000 or so clones, about 88% of them with a count of one. The ten largest clones represent roughly 5.4% of the sample.

Sequenced sample: peripheral blood. This sequence uses TRBV19 and TRBJ1-4, with TRBD1 as a weak D call on 5 bases. The TCR sequence derives from a woman aged 50 to 60 with COVID-19, enrolled during active disease. The DNA sequence is TGTGCCAGTAGTTTAACAGGTCCGAATGAAAAACTGTTTTTT. Its protein is CASSLTGPNEKLFF.